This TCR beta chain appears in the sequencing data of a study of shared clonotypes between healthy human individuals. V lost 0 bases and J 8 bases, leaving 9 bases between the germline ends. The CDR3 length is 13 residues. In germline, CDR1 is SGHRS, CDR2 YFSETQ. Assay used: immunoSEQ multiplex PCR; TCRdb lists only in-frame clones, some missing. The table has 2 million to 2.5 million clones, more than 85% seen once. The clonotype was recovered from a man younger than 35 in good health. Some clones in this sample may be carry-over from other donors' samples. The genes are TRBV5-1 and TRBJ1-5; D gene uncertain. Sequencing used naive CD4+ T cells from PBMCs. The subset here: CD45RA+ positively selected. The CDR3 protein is CASSLVGGEPQHF. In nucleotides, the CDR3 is TGCGCCAGCAGCTTGGTTGGTGGGGAGCCCCAGCATTTT.